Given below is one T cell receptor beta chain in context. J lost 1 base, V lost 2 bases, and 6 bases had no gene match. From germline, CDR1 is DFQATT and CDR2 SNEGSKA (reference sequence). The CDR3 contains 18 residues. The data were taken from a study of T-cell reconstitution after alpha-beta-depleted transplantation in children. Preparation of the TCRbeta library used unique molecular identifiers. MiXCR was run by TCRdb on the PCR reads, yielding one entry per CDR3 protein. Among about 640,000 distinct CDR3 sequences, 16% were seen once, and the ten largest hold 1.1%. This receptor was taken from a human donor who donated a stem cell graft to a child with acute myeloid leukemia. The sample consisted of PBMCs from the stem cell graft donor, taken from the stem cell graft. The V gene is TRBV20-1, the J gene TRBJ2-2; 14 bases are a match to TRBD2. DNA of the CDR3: TGCAGTGCTAGACTAGGACTAGCGGGGGGAGGGAACACCGGGGAGCTGTTTTTT. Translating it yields CSARLGLAGGGNTGELFF.